This T cell receptor (beta chain) was profiled in a study of blood T cell repertoires in COVID-19. Repertoires were generated with immunoSEQ multiplex PCR, while TCRdb's copy carries only in-frame clones and drops some. The sample records 200,000 to 300,000 clones, 85% to 90% being singletons. Per germline, CDR1 LNHNV and CDR2 YYDKDF (reference sequence). V was trimmed by 0 bases and J by 1 base, leaving 4 bases between them. The CDR3 contains 13 residues. The genes are TRBV15 and TRBJ2-7; D is uncertain. This sequence was found in a woman between 25 and 40 years old who had recovered from COVID-19. The sequenced sample was PBMCs or T cells enriched from blood (not recorded which). DNA for the CDR3: TGTGCCACCAGCAGAGACTTTTCCTACGAGCAGTACTTC. Translating it yields CATSRDFSYEQYF.